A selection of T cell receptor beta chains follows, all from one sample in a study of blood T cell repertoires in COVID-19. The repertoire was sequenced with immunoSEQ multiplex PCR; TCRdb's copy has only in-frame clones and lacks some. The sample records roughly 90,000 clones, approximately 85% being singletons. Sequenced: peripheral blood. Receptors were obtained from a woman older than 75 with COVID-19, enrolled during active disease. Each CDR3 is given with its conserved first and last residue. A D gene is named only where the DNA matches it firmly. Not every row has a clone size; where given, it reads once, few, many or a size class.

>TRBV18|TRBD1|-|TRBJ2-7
TGTGCCAGCTCACCAGGACAGGGGAACTACGAGCAGTACTTC
CASSPGQGNYEQYF
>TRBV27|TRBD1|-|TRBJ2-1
TGTGCCAGCAGTTTATCGGGGACAGGGGGCAGGGAGCAGTTCTTC
CASSLSGTGGREQFF
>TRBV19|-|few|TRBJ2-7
TGTGCCAGTAGTATAGTTGGGGGCTCCCTCGAGCAGTACTTC
CASSIVGGSLEQYF
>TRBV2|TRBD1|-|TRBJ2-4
TGTGCCAGCAGTTGGGGGCGGGACAGGGGAACCAAAAACATTCAGTACTTC
CASSWGRDRGTKNIQYF
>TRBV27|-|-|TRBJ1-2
TGTGCCAGCAGTACTAGGGGGTCCGGAGGCTACACCTTC
CASSTRGSGGYTF
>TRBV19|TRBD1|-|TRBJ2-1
TGTGCCAGTAGTATAGCTAGGCGACAGGGGGCGGGAAACAATGAGCAGTTCTTC
CASSIARRQGAGNNEQFF
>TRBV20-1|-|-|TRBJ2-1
TGCAGTGCGCGGGCGAACAATGAGCAGTTCTTC
CSARANNEQFF
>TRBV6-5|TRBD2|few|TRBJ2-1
TGTGCCAGCAGTCAACTACCGGGACTAGTTAATGAGCAGTTCTTC
CASSQLPGLVNEQFF
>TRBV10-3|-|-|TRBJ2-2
TGTGCCATCAGCCGCGGGACCCAAGGGGACACCGGGGAGCTGTTTTTT
CAISRGTQGDTGELFF
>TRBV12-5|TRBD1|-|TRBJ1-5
TGTGCTAGTGGCCGGACAGGGGACCAGCCCCAGCATTTT
CASGRTGDQPQHF
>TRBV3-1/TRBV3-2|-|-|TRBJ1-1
TGTGCCAGCAGCCAAGTTGGGGGGGCGGGTAGCACTGAAGCTTTCTTT
CASSQVGGAGSTEAFF
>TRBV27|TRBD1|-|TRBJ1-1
TGTGCCAGCAGTTTAGAAGGGACAGGGGCGACTGAAGCTTTCTTT
CASSLEGTGATEAFF
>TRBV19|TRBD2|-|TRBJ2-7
TGTGCCAACCGACTAGCGGGAGACTGCGAGCAGTACTTC
CANRLAGDCEQYF
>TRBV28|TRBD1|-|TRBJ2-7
TGTGCCAGCAGTTCCTACAGGGGCTCCTACGAGCAGTACTTC
CASSSYRGSYEQYF
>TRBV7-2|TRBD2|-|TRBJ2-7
TGTGCCAGCAGCTTCGGGACTAGCTCGGCCTACGAGCAGTACTTC
CASSFGTSSAYEQYF
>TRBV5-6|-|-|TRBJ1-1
TGTGCCAGCAGCCTGACCGGGTCCGCCGAAGCTTTCTTT
CASSLTGSAEAFF
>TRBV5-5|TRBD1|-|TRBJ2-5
TGTGCCAGCAGCTTGACCGGACAGGGAGAGACCCAGTACTTC
CASSLTGQGETQYF
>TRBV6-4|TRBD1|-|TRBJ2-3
TGTGCCAGCAGCTCCGGGACAGGGGACGCAGATACGCAGTATTTT
CASSSGTGDADTQYF
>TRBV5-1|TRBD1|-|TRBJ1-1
TGCGCCAGCAGCTACAGACAGGGGACTGAAGCTTTCTTT
CASSYRQGTEAFF
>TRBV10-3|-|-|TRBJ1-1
TGTGCCATCAAGGGGCAACCGAACACTGAAGCTTTCTTT
CAIKGQPNTEAFF
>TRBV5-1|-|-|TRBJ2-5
TGCGCCAGCAGCCTAGCAGCTGAAGGGGGAGAGACCCAGTACTTC
CASSLAAEGGETQYF
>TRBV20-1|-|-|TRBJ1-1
TGCAGTGCCTCGGGCGGGATTGGAGCTTTCTTT
CSASGGIGAFF
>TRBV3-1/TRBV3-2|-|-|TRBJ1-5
TGTGCCAGCAGCCCGCAGCGGGGACAGCCCCAGCATTTT
CASSPQRGQPQHF
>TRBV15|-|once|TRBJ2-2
TGTGCCACCACCCTGGACTTGCGGGGGGAGCTGTTTTTT
CATTLDLRGELFF
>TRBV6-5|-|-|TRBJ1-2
TGTGCCAGCAGTTTGGGCAGGGGCAACTATGGCTACACCTTC
CASSLGRGNYGYTF
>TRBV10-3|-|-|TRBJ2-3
TGTGCCATCAGTGGCACAGCACAGGCAGGCACAGATACGCAGTATTTT
CAISGTAQAGTDTQYF
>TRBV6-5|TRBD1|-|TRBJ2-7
TGTGCCAGCAGCAGGGACAGGGGGTCCTACGAGCAGTACTTC
CASSRDRGSYEQYF
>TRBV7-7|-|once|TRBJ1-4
TGTGCCAGCAGCTTAGGGCTGGGACTGGACGAAAAACTGTTTTTT
CASSLGLGLDEKLFF
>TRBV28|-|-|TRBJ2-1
TGTGCCAGCAGAACCTCCGCGGGTGAGCAGTTCTTC
CASRTSAGEQFF
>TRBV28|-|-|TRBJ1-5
TGTGCCAGCAGCCCCGCGGGGGGAGGGTACAATCAGCCCCAGCATTTT
CASSPAGGGYNQPQHF
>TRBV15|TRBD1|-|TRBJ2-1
TGTGCCACCAGCAGAGATTGGCAGGGGGCAGATGAGCAGTTCTTC
CATSRDWQGADEQFF
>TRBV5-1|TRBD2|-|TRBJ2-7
TGCGCCAGCAGCCTAGCGGGAGAGGTCCACGAGCAGTACTTC
CASSLAGEVHEQYF
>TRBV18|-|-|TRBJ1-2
TGTGCCAGCTCACCTCCGCCAGGGCTTGGTAACTATGGCTACACCTTC
CASSPPPGLGNYGYTF
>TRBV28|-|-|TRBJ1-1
TGTGCCAGCAGCCCTCCAGGAATCCAGACTGAAGCTTTCTTT
CASSPPGIQTEAFF
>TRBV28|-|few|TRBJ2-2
TGTGCCAGCAGGGTCACTCCCGGGGAGCTGTTTTTT
CASRVTPGELFF
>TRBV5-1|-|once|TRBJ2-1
TGCGCCAGCAGCTTGGTTGCGGGAAGCTCCTACAATGAGCAGTTCTTC
CASSLVAGSSYNEQFF
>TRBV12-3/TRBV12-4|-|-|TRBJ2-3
TGTGCCAGCAGTTTATCCCAGGGGAATACGCAGTATTTT
CASSLSQGNTQYF
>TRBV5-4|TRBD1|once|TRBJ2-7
TGTGCCAGCAGCTTGGTCGGACAGGGCTACGAGCAGTACTTC
CASSLVGQGYEQYF
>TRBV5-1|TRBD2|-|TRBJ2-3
TGCGCCAGCAGCTTGGCCAGCGGGAGTGGGGCAGATACGCAGTATTTT
CASSLASGSGADTQYF
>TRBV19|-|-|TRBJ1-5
TGTGCCAGTAGTCCTCGGAATCAGCCCCAGCATTTT
CASSPRNQPQHF
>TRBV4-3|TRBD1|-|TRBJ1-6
TGCGCCAGCAGCCAAAAACCCGGGACAGCAAATTCACCCCTCCACTTT
CASSQKPGTANSPLHF
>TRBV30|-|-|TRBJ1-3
TGTGCCTGGAGTTCAGGTCTTTCTGGAAACACCATATATTTT
CAWSSGLSGNTIYF
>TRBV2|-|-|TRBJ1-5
TGTGCCAGCAGTACAGATAGCAATCAGCCCCAGCATTTT
CASSTDSNQPQHF
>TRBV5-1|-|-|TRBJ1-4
TGCGCCAGCAGCTTAACAGGGATTTCTGAAAAACTGTTTTTT
CASSLTGISEKLFF
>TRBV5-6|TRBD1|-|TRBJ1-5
TGTGCCAGCAGCCTCAGTCCCGGGACAGGGGCGGTAGATCAGCCCCAGCATTTT
CASSLSPGTGAVDQPQHF
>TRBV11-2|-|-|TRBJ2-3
TGTGCCAGCAGCCCACTACCCCCGAATCAGTATTTT
CASSPLPPNQYF
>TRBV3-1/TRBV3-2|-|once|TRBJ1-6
TGTGCCAGCAGCCAAGCCCAGGATAATTCACCCCTCCACTTT
CASSQAQDNSPLHF
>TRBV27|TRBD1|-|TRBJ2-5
TGTGCCAGCAGTCCATACAGGGGGCTGGGGGAGACCCAGTACTTC
CASSPYRGLGETQYF